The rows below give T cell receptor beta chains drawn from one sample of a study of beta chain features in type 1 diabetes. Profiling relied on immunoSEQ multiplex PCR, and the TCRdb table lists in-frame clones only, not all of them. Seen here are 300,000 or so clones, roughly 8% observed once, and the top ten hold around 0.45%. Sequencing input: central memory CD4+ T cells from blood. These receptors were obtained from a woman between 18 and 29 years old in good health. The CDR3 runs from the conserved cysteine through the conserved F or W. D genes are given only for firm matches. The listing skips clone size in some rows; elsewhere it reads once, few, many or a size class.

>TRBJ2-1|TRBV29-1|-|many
CSSTVTEQFF
TGCAGCTCCACTGTTACTGAGCAGTTCTTC
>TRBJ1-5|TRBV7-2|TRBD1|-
CASSRQGNQPQHF
TGTGCCAGCAGCCGACAGGGGAATCAGCCCCAGCATTTT
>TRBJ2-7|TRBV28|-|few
CASSLEGLGSTRGYEQYF
TGTGCCAGCAGTTTAGAAGGCCTGGGATCCACTAGGGGGTACGAGCAGTACTTC
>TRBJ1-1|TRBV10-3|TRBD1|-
CAISDGQGNTEAFF
TGTGCCATCAGTGACGGACAGGGGAACACTGAAGCTTTCTTT
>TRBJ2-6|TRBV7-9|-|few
CASSPLGLGTHGANVLTF
TGTGCCAGCAGCCCTTTAGGACTCGGGACGCATGGGGCCAACGTCCTGACTTTC
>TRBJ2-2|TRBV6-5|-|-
CASTGSGELFF
TGTGCCAGCACCGGATCCGGGGAGCTGTTTTTT
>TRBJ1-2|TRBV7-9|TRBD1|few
CASSATGTANYGYTF
TGTGCCAGCAGCGCCACCGGGACAGCTAACTATGGCTACACCTTC
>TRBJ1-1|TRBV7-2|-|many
CASSLHPNGNTEAFF
TGTGCCAGCAGCCTTCACCCGAATGGGAACACTGAAGCTTTCTTT
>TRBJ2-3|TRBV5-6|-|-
CASSLFKGVGTDTQYF
TGTGCCAGCAGCTTGTTTAAGGGAGTGGGGACAGATACGCAGTATTTT
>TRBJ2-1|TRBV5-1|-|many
CASSLDGGSYNEQFF
TGCGCCAGCAGCTTGGATGGCGGTTCCTACAATGAGCAGTTCTTC
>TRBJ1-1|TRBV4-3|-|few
CASSQTATNTEAFF
TGCGCCAGCAGCCAAACAGCGACGAACACTGAAGCTTTCTTT
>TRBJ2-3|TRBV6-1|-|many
CASSEMASTDTQYF
TGTGCCAGCAGTGAAATGGCGAGCACAGATACGCAGTATTTT
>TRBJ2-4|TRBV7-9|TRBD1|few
CASSNRDSKATLAKNIQYF
TGTGCCAGCAGCAACCGGGACAGCAAGGCAACACTAGCCAAAAACATTCAGTACTTC
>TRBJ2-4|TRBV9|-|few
CASSVGVIQYF
TGTGCCAGCAGCGTAGGGGTTATTCAGTACTTC
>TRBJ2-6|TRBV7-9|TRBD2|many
CASSLSSGPFSGANVLTF
TGTGCCAGCAGCTTATCTAGCGGGCCGTTCTCTGGGGCCAACGTCCTGACTTTC
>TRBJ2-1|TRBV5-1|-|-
CASSLAAGAENEQFF
TGCGCCAGCAGCTTGGCTGCAGGGGCGGAAAATGAGCAGTTCTTC
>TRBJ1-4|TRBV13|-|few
CASSLGLSVEKLFF
TGTGCCAGCAGCTTAGGCTTGAGTGTGGAAAAACTGTTTTTT
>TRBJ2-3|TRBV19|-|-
CASSIRSAGTDTQYF
TGTGCCAGTAGTATCAGGTCGGCGGGGACAGATACGCAGTATTTT
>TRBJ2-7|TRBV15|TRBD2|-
CATSRAHKSGGHEQYF
TGTGCCACCAGCAGAGCCCATAAGAGCGGGGGCCACGAGCAGTACTTC
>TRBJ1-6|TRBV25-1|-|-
CASSGNSYNSPLHF
TGTGCCAGCAGTGGGAACAGTTATAATTCACCCCTCCACTTT
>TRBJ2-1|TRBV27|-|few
CASSFLVGGYEQFF
TGTGCCAGCAGTTTCCTAGTGGGCGGGTATGAGCAGTTCTTC
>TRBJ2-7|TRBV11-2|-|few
CASSLGSYEQYF
TGTGCCAGCAGCTTGGGGTCCTACGAGCAGTACTTC
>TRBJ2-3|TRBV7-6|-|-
CASSFGGGTTDTQYF
TGTGCCAGCAGCTTCGGTGGCGGGACGACAGATACGCAGTATTTT
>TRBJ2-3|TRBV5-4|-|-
CASSFGGITDTQYF
TGTGCCAGCAGCTTTGGCGGGATTACAGATACGCAGTATTTT
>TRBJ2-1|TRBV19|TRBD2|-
CASSIVTSGTNEQFF
TGTGCCAGTAGTATAGTTACTAGCGGGACCAATGAGCAGTTCTTC
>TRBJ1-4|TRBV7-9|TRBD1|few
CASSLAGQVEKLFF
TGTGCCAGCAGCTTAGCCGGACAGGTGGAAAAACTGTTTTTT
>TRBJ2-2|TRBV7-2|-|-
CASSMLGFTGELFF
TGTGCCAGCAGCATGCTAGGGTTCACCGGGGAGCTGTTTTTT
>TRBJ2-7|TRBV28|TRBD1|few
CASSPTGTGNSYEQYF
TGTGCCAGCAGTCCGACCGGGACAGGGAATTCCTACGAGCAGTACTTC
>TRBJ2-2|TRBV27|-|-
CASSFQGGTGELFF
TGTGCCAGCAGTTTCCAGGGGGGCACCGGGGAGCTGTTTTTT
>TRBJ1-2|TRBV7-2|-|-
CASSLVLSGAPYTF
TGTGCCAGCAGCTTAGTACTATCCGGAGCTCCCTACACCTTC
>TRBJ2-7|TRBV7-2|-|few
CASSLVGALYEQYF
TGTGCCAGCAGTTTGGTGGGGGCCCTCTACGAGCAGTACTTC
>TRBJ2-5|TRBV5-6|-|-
CASSETLRGTQYF
TGTGCCAGCAGCGAAACCCTCAGGGGAACCCAGTACTTC
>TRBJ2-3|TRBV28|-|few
CASSLAQRYTDTQYF
TGTGCCAGCAGCTTAGCACAGAGATACACAGATACGCAGTATTTT
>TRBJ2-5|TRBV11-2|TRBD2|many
CASSPDRGLAGGGETQYF
TGTGCCAGCAGCCCCGACCGGGGACTAGCGGGAGGCGGAGAGACCCAGTACTTC
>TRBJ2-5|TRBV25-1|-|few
CASKVIAGEGVRETQYF
TGTGCCAGCAAAGTAATCGCAGGGGAGGGGGTTCGAGAGACCCAGTACTTC
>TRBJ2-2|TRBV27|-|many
CASSFSRNTGELFF
TGTGCCAGCAGTTTTTCTAGAAACACCGGGGAGCTGTTTTTT
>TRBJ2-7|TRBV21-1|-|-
CASGYGTNVYEQYF
TGTGCCAGCGGCTATGGGACAAACGTCTACGAGCAGTACTTC
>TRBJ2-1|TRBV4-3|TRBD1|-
CASSQWGQGYEQFF
TGCGCCAGCAGCCAATGGGGACAGGGATATGAGCAGTTCTTC
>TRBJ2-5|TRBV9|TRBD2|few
CASSVGSLAGGSETQYF
TGTGCCAGCAGCGTAGGTTCCCTAGCGGGAGGTTCAGAGACCCAGTACTTC
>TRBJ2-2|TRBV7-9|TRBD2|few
CASSLWSGLSNTGELFF
TGTGCCAGCAGCCTCTGGTCGGGACTATCGAACACCGGGGAGCTGTTTTTT
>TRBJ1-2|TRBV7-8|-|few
CASSSQGYGYTF
TGTGCCAGCAGCTCGCAGGGCTATGGCTACACCTTC
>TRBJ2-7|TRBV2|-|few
CASSVQGSLYEQYF
TGTGCCAGCAGTGTCCAGGGGAGCCTCTACGAGCAGTACTTC
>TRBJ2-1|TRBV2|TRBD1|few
CASSVTGDHEQFF
TGTGCCAGCAGTGTTACAGGGGACCATGAGCAGTTCTTC
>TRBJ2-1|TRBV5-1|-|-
CASSSTLNNEQFF
TGCGCCAGCAGCTCGACCCTAAACAATGAGCAGTTCTTC
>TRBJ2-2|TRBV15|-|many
CATSRDSGELFF
TGTGCCACCAGCAGAGATAGCGGGGAGCTGTTTTTT
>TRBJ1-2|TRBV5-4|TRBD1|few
CAGHRTGNYGYTF
TGTGCCGGCCACAGGACAGGGAACTATGGCTACACCTTC
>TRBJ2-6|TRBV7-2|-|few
CASSAGISGANVLTF
TGTGCCAGCAGCGCAGGGATCTCTGGGGCCAACGTCCTGACTTTC